Sequencing of this TCR beta chain was carried out in a study of T cell changes during pregnancy in multiple sclerosis. The J segment lost 6 bases and the V segment lost 2 bases, leaving 11 bases of the junction unmatched. Germline CDR1 reads SGDLS; CDR2 reads YYNGEE. The CDR3 is made up of 15 amino acids. Clones were read by immunoSEQ multiplex PCR, and TCRdb kept only the in-frame ones, dropping some. The data show approximately 93,000 clones, with approximately 90% seen just once and under 0.95% held by the top ten. The sample here was peripheral blood, taken before pregnancy. The origin of this receptor is a female donor with multiple sclerosis, enrolled in a pregnancy study. This chain uses TRBV9 with TRBJ2-7; 7 nucleotides agree with TRBD2. The CDR3 nucleotides are TGTGCCAGCAGCGTTGGCGGGAGTTCTGGAGGCGAGCAGTACTTC. Its protein is CASSVGGSSGGEQYF. Full variable domain (rest looked up from reference TRBV9 and TRBJ2-7): DSGVTQTPKHLITATGQRVTLRCSPRSGDLSVYWYQQSLDQGLQFLIQYYNGEERAKGNILERFSAQQFPDLHSELNLSSLELGDSALYFCASSVGGSSGGEQYFGPGTRLTVT.